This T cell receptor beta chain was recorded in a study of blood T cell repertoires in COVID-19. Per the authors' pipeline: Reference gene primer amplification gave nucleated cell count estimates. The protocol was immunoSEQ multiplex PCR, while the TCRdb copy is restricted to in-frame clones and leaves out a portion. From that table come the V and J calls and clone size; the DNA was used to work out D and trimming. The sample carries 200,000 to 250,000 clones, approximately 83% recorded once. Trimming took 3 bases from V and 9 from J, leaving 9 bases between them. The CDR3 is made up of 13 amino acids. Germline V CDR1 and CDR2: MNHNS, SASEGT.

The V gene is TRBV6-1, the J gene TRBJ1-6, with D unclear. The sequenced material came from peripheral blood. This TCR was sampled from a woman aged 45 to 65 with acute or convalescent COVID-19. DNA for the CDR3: TGTGCCAGCAGTGATTCTACCGTTTCACCCCTCCACTTT. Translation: CASSDSTVSPLHF.